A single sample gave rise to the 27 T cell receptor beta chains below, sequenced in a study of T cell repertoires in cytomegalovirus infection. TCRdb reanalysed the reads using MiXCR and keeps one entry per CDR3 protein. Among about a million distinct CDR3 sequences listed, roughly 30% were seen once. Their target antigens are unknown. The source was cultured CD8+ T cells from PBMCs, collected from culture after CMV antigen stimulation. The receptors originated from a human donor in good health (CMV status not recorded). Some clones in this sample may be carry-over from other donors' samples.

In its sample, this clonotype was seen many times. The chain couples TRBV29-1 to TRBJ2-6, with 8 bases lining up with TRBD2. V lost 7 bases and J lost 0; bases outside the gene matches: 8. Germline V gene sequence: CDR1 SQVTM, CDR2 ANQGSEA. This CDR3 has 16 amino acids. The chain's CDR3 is CSAGGDTFSGANVLTF. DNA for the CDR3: TGCAGCGCCGGGGGGGACACCTTCTCTGGGGCCAACGTCCTGACTTTC. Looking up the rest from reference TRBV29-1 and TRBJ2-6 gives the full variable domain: SAVISQKPSRDICQRGTSLTIQCQVDSQVTMMFWYRQQPGQSLTLIATANQGSEATYESGFVIDKFPISRPNLTFSTLTVSNMSPEDSSIYLCSAGGDTFSGANVLTFGAGSRLTVL.

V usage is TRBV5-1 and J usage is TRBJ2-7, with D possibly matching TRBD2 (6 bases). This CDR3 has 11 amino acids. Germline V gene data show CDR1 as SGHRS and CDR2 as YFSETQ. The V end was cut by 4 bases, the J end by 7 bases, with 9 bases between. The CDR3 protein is CASSRGREQYF. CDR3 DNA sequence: TGCGCCAGCAGCCGGGGGAGGGAGCAGTACTTC.

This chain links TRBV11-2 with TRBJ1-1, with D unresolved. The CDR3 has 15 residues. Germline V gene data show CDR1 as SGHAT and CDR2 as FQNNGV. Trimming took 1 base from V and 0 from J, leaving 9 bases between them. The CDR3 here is CASSLVSEMNTEAFF. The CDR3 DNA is TGTGCCAGCAGCTTAGTGTCCGAAATGAACACTGAAGCTTTCTTT.

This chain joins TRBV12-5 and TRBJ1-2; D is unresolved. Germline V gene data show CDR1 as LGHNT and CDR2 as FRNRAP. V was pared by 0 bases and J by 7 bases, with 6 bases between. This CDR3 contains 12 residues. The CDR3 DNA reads TGTGCTAGTGGTTTGGTACTCGGTGGCTACACCTTC. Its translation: CASGLVLGGYTF.

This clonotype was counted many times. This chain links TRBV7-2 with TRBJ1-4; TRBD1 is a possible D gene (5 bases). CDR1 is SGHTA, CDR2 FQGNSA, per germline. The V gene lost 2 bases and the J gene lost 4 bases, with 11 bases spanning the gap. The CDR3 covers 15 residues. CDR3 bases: TGTGCCAGCAGCTTAAAGTGGGACCTTAATGAAAAACTGTTTTTT. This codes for CASSLKWDLNEKLFF.

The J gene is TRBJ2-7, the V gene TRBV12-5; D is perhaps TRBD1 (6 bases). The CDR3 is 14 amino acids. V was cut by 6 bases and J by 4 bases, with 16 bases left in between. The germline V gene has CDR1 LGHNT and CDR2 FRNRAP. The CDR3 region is CASGQTGFRYEQYF. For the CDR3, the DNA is TGTGCTAGTGGACAAACAGGGTTTCGATACGAGCAGTACTTC.

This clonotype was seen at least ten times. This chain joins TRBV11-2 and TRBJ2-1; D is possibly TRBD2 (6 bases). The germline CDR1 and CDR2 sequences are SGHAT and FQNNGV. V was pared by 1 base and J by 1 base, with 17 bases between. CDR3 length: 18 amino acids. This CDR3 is CASSLGFGDSGSYNEQFF. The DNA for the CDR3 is TGTGCCAGCAGCTTAGGTTTTGGGGACTCGGGGTCCTACAATGAGCAGTTCTTC. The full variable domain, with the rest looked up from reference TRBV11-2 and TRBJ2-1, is EAGVAQSPRYKIIEKRQSVAFWCNPISGHATLYWYQQILGQGPKLLIQFQNNGVVDDSQLPKDRFSAERLKGVDSTLKIQPAKLEDSAVYLCASSLGFGDSGSYNEQFFGPGTRLTVL.

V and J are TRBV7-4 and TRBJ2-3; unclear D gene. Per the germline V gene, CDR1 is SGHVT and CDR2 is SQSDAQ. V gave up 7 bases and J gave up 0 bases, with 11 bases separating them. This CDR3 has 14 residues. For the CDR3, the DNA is TGTGCCAGCACGGCTAGACCTAGCACAGATACGCAGTATTTT. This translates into CASTARPSTDTQYF.

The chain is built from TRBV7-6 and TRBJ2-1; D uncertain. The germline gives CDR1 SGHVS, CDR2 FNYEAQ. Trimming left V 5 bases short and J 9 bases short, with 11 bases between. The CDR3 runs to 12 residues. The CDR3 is CASSITPGEQFF. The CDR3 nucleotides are TGTGCCAGCAGCATAACCCCTGGTGAGCAGTTCTTC.

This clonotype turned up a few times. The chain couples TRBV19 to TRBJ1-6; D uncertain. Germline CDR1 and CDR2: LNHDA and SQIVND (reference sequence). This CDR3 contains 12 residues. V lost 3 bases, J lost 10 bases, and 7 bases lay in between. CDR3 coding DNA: TGTGCCAGTAGTATGATTGGGTCACCCCTCCACTTT. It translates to CASSMIGSPLHF.

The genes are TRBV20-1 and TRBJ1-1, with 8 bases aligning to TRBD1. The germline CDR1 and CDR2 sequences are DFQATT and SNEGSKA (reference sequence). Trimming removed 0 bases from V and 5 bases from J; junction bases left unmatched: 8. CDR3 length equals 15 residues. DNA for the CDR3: TGCAGTGCTAGAGATAACGACAGGGGATTGACTGAAGCTTTCTTT. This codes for CSARDNDRGLTEAFF.

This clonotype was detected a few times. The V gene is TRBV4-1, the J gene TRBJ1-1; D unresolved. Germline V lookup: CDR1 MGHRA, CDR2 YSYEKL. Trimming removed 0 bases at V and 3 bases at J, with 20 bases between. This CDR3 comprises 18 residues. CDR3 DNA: TGCGCCAGCAGCCAAGATCCCGGACTCTTTCAGCAGGACACTGAAGCTTTCTTT. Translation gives CASSQDPGLFQQDTEAFF.

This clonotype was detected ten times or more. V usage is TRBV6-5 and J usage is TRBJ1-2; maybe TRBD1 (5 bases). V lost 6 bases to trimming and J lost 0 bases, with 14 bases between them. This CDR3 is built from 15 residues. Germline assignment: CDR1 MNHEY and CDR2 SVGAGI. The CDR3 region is CASRKRDSPNYGYTF. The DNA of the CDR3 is TGTGCCAGCAGAAAACGGGACTCTCCTAACTATGGCTACACCTTC.

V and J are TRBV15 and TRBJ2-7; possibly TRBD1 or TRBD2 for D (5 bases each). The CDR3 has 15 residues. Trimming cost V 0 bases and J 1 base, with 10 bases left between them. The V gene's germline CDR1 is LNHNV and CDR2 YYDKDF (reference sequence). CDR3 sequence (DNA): TGTGCCACCAGCAGAGATGGGGGAAGATCCTACGAGCAGTACTTC. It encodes CATSRDGGRSYEQYF.

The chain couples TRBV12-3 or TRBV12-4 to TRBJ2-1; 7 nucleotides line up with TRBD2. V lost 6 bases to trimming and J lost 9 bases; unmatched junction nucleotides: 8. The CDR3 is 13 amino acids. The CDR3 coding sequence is TGTGCCAGCAGCCCTAACTCGGGGGGTGAGCAGTTCTTC. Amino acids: CASSPNSGGEQFF.

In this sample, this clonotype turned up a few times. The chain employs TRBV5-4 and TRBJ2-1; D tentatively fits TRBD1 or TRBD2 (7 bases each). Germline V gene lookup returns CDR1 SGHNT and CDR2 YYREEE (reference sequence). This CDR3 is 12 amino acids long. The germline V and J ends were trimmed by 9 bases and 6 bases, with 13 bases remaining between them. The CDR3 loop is CATDREGNEQFF. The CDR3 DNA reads TGTGCCACCGACAGGGAGGGCAATGAGCAGTTCTTC.

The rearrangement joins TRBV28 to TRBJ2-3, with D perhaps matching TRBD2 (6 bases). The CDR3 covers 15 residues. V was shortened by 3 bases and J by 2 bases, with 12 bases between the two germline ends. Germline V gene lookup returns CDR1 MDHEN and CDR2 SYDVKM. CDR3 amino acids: CASSFPAGLTDTQYF. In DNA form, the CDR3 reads TGTGCCAGCAGTTTCCCAGCGGGCCTCACAGATACGCAGTATTTT.

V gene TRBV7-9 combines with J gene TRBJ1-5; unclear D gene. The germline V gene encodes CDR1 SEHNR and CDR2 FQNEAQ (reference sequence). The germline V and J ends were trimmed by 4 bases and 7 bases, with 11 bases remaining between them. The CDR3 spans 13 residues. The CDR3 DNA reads TGTGCCAGCAGCTCCAGCCTTAGCCAGCCCCAGCATTTT. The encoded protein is CASSSSLSQPQHF.

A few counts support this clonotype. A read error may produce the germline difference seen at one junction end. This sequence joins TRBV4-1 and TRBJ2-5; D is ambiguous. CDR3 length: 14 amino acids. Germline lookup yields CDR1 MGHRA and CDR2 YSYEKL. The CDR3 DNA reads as TGTGCCAGCAGCCAAGGCCTAACAGCCGAGACCCAGTACTTC. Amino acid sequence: CASSQGLTAETQYF.

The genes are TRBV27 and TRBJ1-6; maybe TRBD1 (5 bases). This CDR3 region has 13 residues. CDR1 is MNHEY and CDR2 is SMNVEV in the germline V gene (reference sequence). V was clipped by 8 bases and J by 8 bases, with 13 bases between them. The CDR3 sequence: CASGAGGDSPLHF. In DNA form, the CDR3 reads TGTGCCAGCGGGGCGGGGGGTGATTCACCCCTCCACTTT.

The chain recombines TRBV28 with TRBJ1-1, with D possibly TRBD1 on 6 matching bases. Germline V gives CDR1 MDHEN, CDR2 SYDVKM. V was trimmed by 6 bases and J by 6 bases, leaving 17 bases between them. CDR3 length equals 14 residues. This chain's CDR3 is CASSPLNRAAEAFF. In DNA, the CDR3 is TGTGCCAGCAGCCCATTAAACAGGGCGGCTGAAGCTTTCTTT.

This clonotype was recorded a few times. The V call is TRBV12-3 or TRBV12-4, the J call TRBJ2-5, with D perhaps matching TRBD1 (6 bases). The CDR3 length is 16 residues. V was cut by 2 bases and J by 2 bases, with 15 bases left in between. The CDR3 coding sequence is TGTGCCAGCAGTTTACTTAGACAGGACGTACAAGAGACCCAGTACTTC. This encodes CASSLLRQDVQETQYF.

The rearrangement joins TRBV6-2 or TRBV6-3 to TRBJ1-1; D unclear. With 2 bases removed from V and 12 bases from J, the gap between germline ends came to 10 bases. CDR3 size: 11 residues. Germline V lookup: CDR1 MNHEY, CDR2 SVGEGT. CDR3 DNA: TGTGCCAGCAGTTACGGAGGGTGGCCTTTCTTT. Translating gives CASSYGGWPFF.

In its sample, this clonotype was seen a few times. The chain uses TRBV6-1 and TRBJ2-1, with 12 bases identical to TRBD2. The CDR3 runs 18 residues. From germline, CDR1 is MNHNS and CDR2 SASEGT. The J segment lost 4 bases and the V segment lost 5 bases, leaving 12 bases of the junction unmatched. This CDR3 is CASSLLPTSGGSYNEQFF. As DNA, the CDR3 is TGTGCCAGCAGTCTGTTGCCGACTAGCGGGGGATCTTACAATGAGCAGTTCTTC.

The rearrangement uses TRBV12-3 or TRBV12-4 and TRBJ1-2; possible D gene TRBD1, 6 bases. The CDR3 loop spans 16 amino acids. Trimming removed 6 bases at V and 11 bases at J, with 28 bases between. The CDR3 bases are TGTGCCAGCAGCGCCGGTTCGGGGGGGCCAATAGTGGGGTACACCTTC. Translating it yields CASSAGSGGPIVGYTF.

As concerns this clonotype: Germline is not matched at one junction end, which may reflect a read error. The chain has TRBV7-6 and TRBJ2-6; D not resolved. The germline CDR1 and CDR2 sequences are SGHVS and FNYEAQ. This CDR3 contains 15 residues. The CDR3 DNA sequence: TGTGCCAGCAACTTAAATGGGGCTGGGGCCAACGTCCTGACTTTC. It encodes CASNLNGAGANVLTF.

In nucleotides, the CDR3 is TGTGCCAGCAGTTACGGGGATCAACGCTCCTATAATTCACCCCTCCACTTT. It specifies CASSYGDQRSYNSPLHF. V usage is TRBV6-8 and J usage is TRBJ1-6, with D unclear. This CDR3 contains 17 residues. Germline assignment: CDR1 MNHGY and CDR2 SAAAGT. V lost 2 bases, J lost 0 bases, and 11 bases lay in between.